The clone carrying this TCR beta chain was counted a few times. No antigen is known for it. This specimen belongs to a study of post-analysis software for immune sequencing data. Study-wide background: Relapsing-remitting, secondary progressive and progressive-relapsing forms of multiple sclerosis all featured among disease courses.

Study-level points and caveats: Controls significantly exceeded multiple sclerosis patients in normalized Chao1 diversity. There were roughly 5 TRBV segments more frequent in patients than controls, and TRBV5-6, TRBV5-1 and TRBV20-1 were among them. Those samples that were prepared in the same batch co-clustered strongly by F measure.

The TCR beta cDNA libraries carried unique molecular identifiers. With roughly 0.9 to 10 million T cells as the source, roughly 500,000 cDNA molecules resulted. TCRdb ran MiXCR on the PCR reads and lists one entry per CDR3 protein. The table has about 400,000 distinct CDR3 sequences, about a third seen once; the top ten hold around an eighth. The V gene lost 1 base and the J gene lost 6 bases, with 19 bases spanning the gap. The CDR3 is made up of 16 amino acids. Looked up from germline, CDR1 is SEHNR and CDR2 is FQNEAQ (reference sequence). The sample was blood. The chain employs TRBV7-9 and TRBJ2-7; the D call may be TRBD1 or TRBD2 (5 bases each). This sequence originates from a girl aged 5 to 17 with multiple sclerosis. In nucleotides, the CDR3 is TGTGCCAGCAGCTTAGGTGAGGGGCTGGATGTTTGCGAGCAGTACTTC. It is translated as CASSLGEGLDVCEQYF.